The 22 T cell receptor beta chains listed next were all sequenced from one sample in a study of blood T cell repertoires in COVID-19. Only in-frame clones appear in the TCRdb table, and some are missing; sequencing was by immunoSEQ multiplex PCR. The data contain some 250,000 clones, roughly 90% of them singletons. The material sequenced was peripheral blood. The source of these receptors is a human donor in a cohort sampled during active COVID-19.

The table lists this clone with a count of one. The rearrangement links TRBV7-2 to TRBJ2-1, with D perhaps matching TRBD2 (6 bases). Between the trimmed V and J ends, which lost 5 bases and 5 bases, there was a span of 16 bases. In germline, CDR1 is SGHTA, CDR2 FQGNSA. The CDR3 length is 15 residues. The CDR3 coding sequence is TGTGCCAGCAGCGCAGACGGGGCGGGGAACAATGAGCAGTTCTTC. It translates to CASSADGAGNNEQFF.

This clone was counted a single time. The chain combines TRBV6-6 with TRBJ1-2, with TRBD1 identical over 7 bases. CDR3 length: 16 residues. Trimming took 5 bases from V and 0 from J; bases not matched to a gene: 9. Germline CDR1 and CDR2: MNHNY and SVGAGI (reference sequence). CDR3 nucleotides: TGTGCCAGCAGTCATCTCCGGACAGGAGCTAACTATGGCTACACCTTC. Translation: CASSHLRTGANYGYTF.

The CDR3 sequence: CASSFRTGGETQYF. The CDR3 region has the DNA TGTGCCAGCAGTTTTAGGACAGGTGGGGAGACCCAGTACTTC. The rearrangement joins TRBV27 to TRBJ2-5, with 7 positions matching TRBD1. The CDR3 spans 14 residues. The J segment lost 5 bases and the V segment lost 3 bases, leaving 6 bases of the junction unmatched. Germline V lookup: CDR1 MNHEY, CDR2 SMNVEV (reference sequence).

The chain uses TRBV7-9 and TRBJ1-1, with D uncertain. Trimming cost V 5 bases and J 3 bases, with 10 bases left between them. The length of the CDR3 is 13 residues. Germline V gene sequence: CDR1 SEHNR, CDR2 FQNEAQ (reference sequence). CDR3 sequence (DNA): TGTGCCAGCAGCCTCACAGAATACACTGAAGCTTTCTTT. This encodes CASSLTEYTEAFF.

This clone was counted only a few times. The V gene is TRBV5-5, the J gene TRBJ1-5, with D possibly TRBD1 on 5 matching bases. The CDR3 has 15 amino acids. CDR1 is SGHKS and CDR2 is YYEKEE in the germline V gene (reference sequence). Trimming stripped 4 bases from V and 0 bases from J, with 11 bases between. CDR3 sequence reads: CASSRGSLSNQPQHF. In nucleotides, the CDR3 is TGTGCCAGCAGCAGGGGTTCCCTTAGCAATCAGCCCCAGCATTTT.

The rearrangement links TRBV4-3 to TRBJ2-3, with 14 bases fitting TRBD2. Germline CDR1 is LGHNA and CDR2 is YSLEER. Unmatched junction bases numbered 5, after V lost 4 bases and J lost 5 bases. CDR3 size: 16 residues. The CDR3 sequence: CASSLGLAGEVDTQYF. In nucleotides, the CDR3 is TGCGCCAGCAGCCTGGGACTAGCGGGAGAGGTAGATACGCAGTATTTT.

This sequence joins TRBV6-2 or TRBV6-3 and TRBJ1-2; D perhaps matches TRBD1 (5 bases). This CDR3 is built from 13 residues. The V end lost 6 bases, the J end lost 5 bases, and 13 bases lay between the germline ends. Germline lookup yields CDR1 MNHEY and CDR2 SVGEGT. The CDR3, as DNA: TGTGCCAGCAGCGCCCACAGGAATTATGGCTACACCTTC. Its translation: CASSAHRNYGYTF.

The chain recombines TRBV30 with TRBJ1-1; TRBD1 matches 7 bases. V lost 1 base and J lost 8; bases outside the gene matches: 7. Germline lookup yields CDR1 GTSNPN and CDR2 SVGIG (reference sequence). The CDR3 consists of 13 residues. The CDR3 DNA sequence: TGTGCCTGGAGTGCAGCGACAGGGTCCGAAGCTTTCTTT. Translating gives CAWSAATGSEAFF.

The rearrangement joins TRBV6-2 or TRBV6-3 to TRBJ1-1, with 8 bases matching TRBD1. The germline V gene encodes CDR1 MNHEY and CDR2 SVGEGT. Losses at the gene ends were 4 bases for V and 1 base for J; bases not matched to a gene: 5. The CDR3 contains 15 residues. The CDR3 sequence: CASSSLGQGNTEAFF. The CDR3 DNA reads as TGTGCCAGCAGTTCCCTCGGACAGGGGAACACTGAAGCTTTCTTT.

The chain recombines TRBV7-2 with TRBJ1-2, with D possibly TRBD1 on 5 matching bases. Deletions cut 5 bases from V and 2 bases from J, with 12 bases between. The length of the CDR3 is 14 residues. The germline V gene encodes CDR1 SGHTA and CDR2 FQGNSA. The CDR3 region has the DNA TGTGCCAGCAGCAGTAGCGGGGGGAACTATGGCTACACCTTC. Translated, it gives CASSSSGGNYGYTF.

The chain employs TRBV15 and TRBJ2-7; D perhaps matches TRBD1 (6 bases). V was shortened by 0 bases and J by 5 bases, with 8 bases between the two germline ends. Germline values: CDR1 LNHNV, CDR2 YYDKDF (reference sequence). CDR3 size: 13 residues. DNA for the CDR3: TGTGCCACCAGCAGAGAAGGGGGTAACGAGCAGTACTTC. Protein: CATSREGGNEQYF. The full variable domain, rest sourced from reference TRBV15 and TRBJ2-7, is DAMVIQNPRYQVTQFGKPVTLSCSQTLNHNVMYWYQQKSSQAPKLLFHYYDKDFNNEADTPDNFQSRRPNTSFCFLDIRSPGLGDTAMYLCATSREGGNEQYFGPGTRLTVT.

The chain joins TRBV9 to TRBJ1-3; 8 positions agree with TRBD1. The CDR3 is 17 residues long. The J segment lost 3 bases and the V segment lost 4 bases, leaving 12 bases of the junction unmatched. Looked up from germline, CDR1 is SGDLS and CDR2 is YYNGEE. The CDR3 DNA reads TGTGCCAGCAGCCTCTCCGGACAGGGTACACATGGAAACACCATATATTTT. Translating gives CASSLSGQGTHGNTIYF.

This chain uses TRBV30 with TRBJ1-2, with D unclear. This CDR3 contains 16 residues. Germline loops: CDR1 GTSNPN, CDR2 SVGIG (reference sequence). The ends were cut back, 0 bases at V and 4 bases at J, with 18 bases in the middle. CDR3 sequence: CAWSVRRAAYGYGYTF. The CDR3 DNA reads TGTGCCTGGAGTGTAAGGCGGGCAGCTTACGGCTATGGCTACACCTTC.

In this sample, this clone turned up once. This chain uses TRBV5-4 with TRBJ2-7; 10 bases fit TRBD2. The germline V gene has CDR1 SGHNT and CDR2 YYREEE (reference sequence). This CDR3 is built from 16 residues. Trimming removed 1 base from V and 5 bases from J; junction bases left unmatched: 9. CDR3 in DNA: TGTGCCAGCAGCTTGAGCCTAGCGGGAGTAATGGACGAGCAGTACTTC. Encoded protein: CASSLSLAGVMDEQYF.

The chain joins TRBV7-8 to TRBJ2-3; 11 bases line up with TRBD2. The junction had 9 bases not matched to a gene; V was cut back by 4 bases and J by 0 bases. Germline V lookup: CDR1 SGHVS, CDR2 FQNEAQ. This CDR3 is built from 18 residues. CDR3 amino acids: CASSYGTSGSSSTDTQYF. CDR3 in DNA: TGTGCCAGCAGCTACGGGACTAGCGGAAGCTCTAGCACAGATACGCAGTATTTT.

The V and J genes are TRBV24-1 and TRBJ2-6; TRBD2 matches 10 bases. Germline CDR1 KGHDR, CDR2 SFDVKD. The CDR3 runs 19 residues. V was clipped by 2 bases and J by 4 bases; unmatched bases: 10. CDR3 amino acids: CATSDSSGRASLGANVLTF. CDR3 in DNA: TGTGCCACCAGTGATTCAAGCGGGAGGGCCTCCCTGGGGGCCAACGTCCTGACTTTC.

DNA for the CDR3: TGTGCCAGGGCAGGGCCGAATGAAAAACTGTTTTTT. This sequence encodes CARAGPNEKLFF. The chain uses TRBV6-6 and TRBJ1-4; D perhaps matches TRBD1 (5 bases). V was pared by 9 bases and J by 5 bases, with 10 bases between. This CDR3 contains 12 residues. Germline assignment: CDR1 MNHNY and CDR2 SVGAGI (reference sequence).

V and J are TRBV4-2 and TRBJ2-7; 12 bases are shared with TRBD2. The CDR3 sequence is 17 residues long. Per germline, CDR1 LGHNA and CDR2 YNFKEQ. V was pared by 0 bases and J by 1 base, with 4 bases of the junction left unmatched. CDR3: CASSQESTSGRSYEQYF. In DNA, the CDR3 is TGTGCCAGCAGCCAAGAGTCGACTAGCGGGAGATCCTACGAGCAGTACTTC.

The rearrangement links TRBV9 to TRBJ1-5; D might be TRBD1 (6 bases). V lost 3 bases and J lost 1, with 11 bases in between. The CDR3 spans 15 residues. Germline CDR1 SGDLS, CDR2 YYNGEE. The CDR3 reads CASSADSWSNQPQHF. The CDR3 coding sequence is TGTGCCAGCAGCGCGGACAGTTGGAGCAATCAGCCCCAGCATTTT.

The rearrangement links TRBV28 to TRBJ1-5, with 8 bases identical to TRBD1. CDR1 and CDR2 from the germline V gene are MDHEN and SYDVKM. V lost 3 bases, J lost 8 bases, and 9 bases stayed unmatched. This CDR3 spans 15 amino acids. The CDR3 sequence: CASSLPRQGPEPQHF. The CDR3 DNA follows: TGTGCCAGCAGTTTGCCCCGACAGGGGCCGGAGCCCCAGCATTTT.

The genes are TRBV30 and TRBJ1-5; 8 nucleotides line up with TRBD1. The CDR3 covers 14 residues. V shed 6 bases and J 5 bases; nucleotides not matched to a gene: 9. Germline CDR1 GTSNPN, CDR2 SVGIG (reference sequence). CDR3 sequence: CACELTGGDQPQHF. In DNA form, the CDR3 reads TGTGCCTGCGAACTTACAGGGGGGGATCAGCCCCAGCATTTT.

This clone was counted ten times or more. The chain joins TRBV5-4 to TRBJ1-1, with a tentative D call TRBD1 (5 bases). The V gene lost 5 bases and the J gene lost 5 bases, with 16 bases spanning the gap. This CDR3 spans 14 amino acids. Germline CDR1 is SGHNT and CDR2 is YYREEE (reference sequence). The CDR3 protein is CASSQNGGGTEAFF. CDR3 DNA: TGTGCCAGCAGTCAAAACGGCGGGGGGACTGAAGCTTTCTTT. The full variable domain, in which reference TRBV5-4 and TRBJ1-1 provide the parts outside the CDR3, is ETGVTQSPTHLIKTRGQQVTLRCSSQSGHNTVSWYQQALGQGPQFIFQYYREEENGRGNFPPRFSGLQFPNYSSELNVNALELDDSALYLCASSQNGGGTEAFFGQGTRLTVV.